The rows below give T cell receptor beta chains drawn from one sample of a study of blood T cells in healthy people across ages. MiXCR, applied by TCRdb to the 5' RACE reads, yields one record per CDR3 protein. There are under 2,000,000 distinct CDR3 sequences in the sample; around half occur only once, and 2.1% lies in the top ten. Sequencing input: blood. The receptors shown here come from a woman aged 40 to 49 in good health. Both conserved end residues are part of each CDR3. D genes are given only for firm matches. The listing skips clone size in some rows; elsewhere it reads once, few, many or a size class.

j_call: TRBJ2-5
v_call: TRBV29-1
d_call: TRBD1
clone_size: .
cdr3_aa: CSVGLGQGQTQYF
cdr3_nt: TGCAGCGTTGGTCTTGGACAGGGACAGACCCAGTACTTC

j_call: TRBJ1-4
v_call: TRBV20-1
d_call: .
clone_size: .
cdr3_aa: CSARDFQLATNEKLFF
cdr3_nt: TGCAGTGCTAGAGATTTCCAGCTTGCAACTAATGAAAAACTGTTTTTT

j_call: TRBJ1-2
v_call: TRBV25-1
d_call: .
clone_size: .
cdr3_aa: CASSDRRSGYTF
cdr3_nt: TGTGCCAGCAGTGACCGGAGGAGCGGCTACACCTTC

j_call: TRBJ1-6
v_call: TRBV12-3/TRBV12-4
d_call: TRBD1
clone_size: .
cdr3_aa: CASTLRTGRRNSPLHF
cdr3_nt: TGTGCCAGCACACTCCGGACAGGGAGAAGAAATTCACCCCTCCACTTT

j_call: TRBJ2-5
v_call: TRBV7-2
d_call: .
clone_size: once
cdr3_aa: CASSLGPWVQETQYF
cdr3_nt: TGTGCCAGCAGCTTAGGACCCTGGGTTCAAGAGACCCAGTACTTC

j_call: TRBJ2-6
v_call: TRBV28
d_call: TRBD2
clone_size: .
cdr3_aa: CASSWGGGTGANVLTF
cdr3_nt: TGTGCCAGCAGTTGGGGCGGGGGGACTGGGGCCAACGTCCTGACTTTC

j_call: TRBJ2-5
v_call: TRBV2
d_call: TRBD1
clone_size: .
cdr3_aa: CATYGQGVRETQYF
cdr3_nt: TGTGCCACCTACGGACAGGGGGTTCGAGAGACCCAGTACTTC

j_call: TRBJ2-7
v_call: TRBV11-3
d_call: TRBD1
clone_size: .
cdr3_aa: CASSYGTGAFYEQYF
cdr3_nt: TGTGCCAGCAGCTATGGGACAGGGGCGTTCTACGAGCAGTACTTC

j_call: TRBJ2-3
v_call: TRBV4-2
d_call: .
clone_size: .
cdr3_aa: CASSQDPRQADTQYF
cdr3_nt: TGTGCCAGCAGCCAAGACCCTCGACAGGCAGATACGCAGTATTTT

j_call: TRBJ1-4
v_call: TRBV18
d_call: .
clone_size: .
cdr3_aa: CASSQSYGTTEKLFF
cdr3_nt: TGTGCCAGCTCACAGTCTTACGGGACAACCGAAAAACTGTTTTTT

j_call: TRBJ2-1
v_call: TRBV5-1
d_call: TRBD2
clone_size: .
cdr3_aa: CASSAPTGTSGINEQFF
cdr3_nt: TGCGCCAGCAGCGCGCCTACCGGGACTAGCGGAATCAATGAGCAGTTCTTC

j_call: TRBJ2-7
v_call: TRBV7-9
d_call: .
clone_size: .
cdr3_aa: CASSLPGLGYEQYF
cdr3_nt: TGTGCCAGCAGCTTACCGGGTTTGGGCTACGAGCAGTACTTC

j_call: TRBJ2-1
v_call: TRBV6-5
d_call: .
clone_size: .
cdr3_aa: CASSYLMEQFF
cdr3_nt: TGTGCCAGCAGTTACTTAATGGAGCAGTTCTTC

j_call: TRBJ2-1
v_call: TRBV7-9
d_call: .
clone_size: .
cdr3_aa: CASSRLQGGEQFF
cdr3_nt: TGTGCCAGCAGCCGCCTTCAGGGAGGTGAGCAGTTCTTC

j_call: TRBJ2-1
v_call: TRBV6-2/TRBV6-3
d_call: .
clone_size: .
cdr3_aa: CASSYKRVSYNEQFF
cdr3_nt: TGTGCCAGCAGTTACAAACGGGTCTCCTACAATGAGCAGTTCTTC

j_call: TRBJ2-3
v_call: TRBV12-3/TRBV12-4
d_call: TRBD1
clone_size: .
cdr3_aa: CASSSRDRTDTQYF
cdr3_nt: TGTGCCAGCAGTTCTAGGGACAGGACAGATACGCAGTATTTT

j_call: TRBJ2-5
v_call: TRBV29-1
d_call: .
clone_size: few
cdr3_aa: CSVVPGRETQYF
cdr3_nt: TGCAGCGTTGTTCCGGGGAGAGAGACCCAGTACTTC

j_call: TRBJ2-7
v_call: TRBV6-5
d_call: .
clone_size: few
cdr3_aa: CASHSTGEQYF
cdr3_nt: TGTGCCAGTCACAGCACAGGGGAGCAGTACTTC

j_call: TRBJ2-1
v_call: TRBV3-1
d_call: .
clone_size: .
cdr3_aa: CASSQEVVWDEQFF
cdr3_nt: TGTGCCAGCAGCCAAGAAGTAGTTTGGGATGAGCAGTTCTTC

j_call: TRBJ2-2
v_call: TRBV7-7
d_call: TRBD1
clone_size: once
cdr3_aa: CASSRTGSNTGELFF
cdr3_nt: TGTGCTAGCAGTCGGACAGGATCGAACACCGGGGAGCTGTTTTTT

j_call: TRBJ2-5
v_call: TRBV29-1
d_call: TRBD1
clone_size: many
cdr3_aa: CSVGTGAQETQYF
cdr3_nt: TGCAGCGTCGGGACAGGGGCCCAAGAGACCCAGTACTTC

j_call: TRBJ1-2
v_call: TRBV5-1
d_call: .
clone_size: many
cdr3_aa: CASSGTGDYGYTF
cdr3_nt: TGCGCCAGCAGCGGTACAGGAGACTATGGCTACACCTTC

j_call: TRBJ2-1
v_call: TRBV12-3/TRBV12-4
d_call: .
clone_size: .
cdr3_aa: CASSLTSGYEQFF
cdr3_nt: TGTGCCAGCAGTTTAACCTCGGGGTATGAGCAGTTCTTC

j_call: TRBJ1-2
v_call: TRBV27
d_call: .
clone_size: few
cdr3_aa: CASSSGSSIEYGYTF
cdr3_nt: TGTGCCAGCAGTTCGGGGAGTAGTATCGAGTATGGCTACACCTTC

j_call: TRBJ1-2
v_call: TRBV9
d_call: .
clone_size: .
cdr3_aa: CASSVSGDYGYTF
cdr3_nt: TGTGCCAGCAGCGTATCGGGAGACTATGGCTACACCTTC

j_call: TRBJ1-6
v_call: TRBV11-2
d_call: .
clone_size: .
cdr3_aa: CASSPAGDRSNSPLHF
cdr3_nt: TGTGCCAGCAGCCCAGCGGGCGACAGGTCCAATTCACCCCTCCACTTT

j_call: TRBJ2-1
v_call: TRBV12-3/TRBV12-4
d_call: .
clone_size: .
cdr3_aa: CASSLDFIEQFF
cdr3_nt: TGTGCCAGCAGTCTGGACTTCATTGAGCAGTTCTTC

j_call: TRBJ1-5
v_call: TRBV6-1
d_call: .
clone_size: .
cdr3_aa: CASSEGGGFQPQHF
cdr3_nt: TGTGCCAGCAGTGAAGGAGGGGGGTTCCAGCCCCAGCATTTT

j_call: TRBJ2-3
v_call: TRBV3-1
d_call: .
clone_size: .
cdr3_aa: CASSAIPGGEQYF
cdr3_nt: TGTGCCAGCAGCGCGATACCTGGGGGAGAGCAGTATTTT

j_call: TRBJ1-2
v_call: TRBV11-2
d_call: TRBD1
clone_size: .
cdr3_aa: CASSHGQGGDGYTF
cdr3_nt: TGTGCCAGCAGCCACGGACAGGGTGGCGATGGCTACACCTTC

j_call: TRBJ2-4
v_call: TRBV10-3
d_call: .
clone_size: many
cdr3_aa: CAIREGFGAKNIQYF
cdr3_nt: TGTGCCATCAGGGAAGGGTTCGGCGCCAAAAACATTCAGTACTTC

j_call: TRBJ2-2
v_call: TRBV7-2
d_call: .
clone_size: few
cdr3_aa: CASSTDNTGELFF
cdr3_nt: TGTGCCAGCAGCACCGACAACACCGGGGAGCTGTTTTTT

j_call: TRBJ2-3
v_call: TRBV7-2
d_call: TRBD2
clone_size: .
cdr3_aa: CASSSQTSGTDTQYF
cdr3_nt: TGTGCCAGCAGCTCCCAGACTAGCGGCACAGATACGCAGTATTTT

j_call: TRBJ2-1
v_call: TRBV7-2
d_call: .
clone_size: .
cdr3_aa: CASSSDRVQETQFF
cdr3_nt: TGTGCCAGCAGCTCCGACAGAGTACAAGAGACCCAGTTCTTC

j_call: TRBJ1-6
v_call: TRBV6-2/TRBV6-3
d_call: .
clone_size: .
cdr3_aa: CASSSGAANSPLHF
cdr3_nt: TGTGCCAGCAGTTCGGGGGCCGCGAATTCACCCCTCCACTTT

j_call: TRBJ2-1
v_call: TRBV20-1
d_call: TRBD2
clone_size: .
cdr3_aa: CSARETGGPYNEQFF
cdr3_nt: TGCAGTGCTAGAGAGACGGGGGGTCCCTACAATGAGCAGTTCTTC

j_call: TRBJ2-4
v_call: TRBV29-1
d_call: TRBD2
clone_size: .
cdr3_aa: CSVSSGVKNIRYF
cdr3_nt: TGCAGCGTATCTAGCGGGGTCAAAAACATTCGGTACTTC

j_call: TRBJ1-4
v_call: TRBV5-1
d_call: TRBD1
clone_size: .
cdr3_aa: CASSLGSGTDNEKLFF
cdr3_nt: TGCGCCAGCAGCTTGGGTTCCGGGACAGATAATGAAAAACTGTTTTTT

j_call: TRBJ2-3
v_call: TRBV6-6
d_call: TRBD2
clone_size: .
cdr3_aa: CASSFLGLAITTDTQYF
cdr3_nt: TGTGCCAGCAGTTTCCTCGGACTAGCGATCACCACAGATACGCAGTATTTT

j_call: TRBJ2-1
v_call: TRBV12-3/TRBV12-4
d_call: .
clone_size: once
cdr3_aa: CASSPGLARNGQFF
cdr3_nt: TGTGCCAGCAGTCCCGGACTTGCACGGAATGGGCAGTTCTTC

j_call: TRBJ2-3
v_call: TRBV24-1
d_call: .
clone_size: few
cdr3_aa: CATSDFQTDTQYF
cdr3_nt: TGTGCCACCAGTGATTTCCAGACAGATACGCAGTATTTT

j_call: TRBJ2-4
v_call: TRBV20-1
d_call: .
clone_size: few
cdr3_aa: CSARWAGVAKNIQYF
cdr3_nt: TGCAGTGCTAGATGGGCAGGGGTAGCCAAAAACATTCAGTACTTC

j_call: TRBJ2-1
v_call: TRBV10-1
d_call: TRBD1
clone_size: .
cdr3_aa: CASSEFGTGGQNEQFF
cdr3_nt: TGCGCCAGCAGTGAGTTCGGGACAGGGGGCCAGAATGAGCAGTTCTTC

j_call: TRBJ2-7
v_call: TRBV27
d_call: TRBD1
clone_size: .
cdr3_aa: CASRPGQGRYEQYF
cdr3_nt: TGTGCCAGCAGACCGGGACAGGGCCGCTACGAGCAGTACTTC

j_call: TRBJ2-7
v_call: TRBV21-1
d_call: .
clone_size: many
cdr3_aa: CASSARDRGYEQYF
cdr3_nt: TGTGCCAGCAGCGCCCGGGACAGGGGTTACGAGCAGTACTTC

j_call: TRBJ2-4
v_call: TRBV28
d_call: TRBD2
clone_size: .
cdr3_aa: CASSFGGVRNIQYF
cdr3_nt: TGTGCCAGCAGTTTTGGGGGGGTGAGGAACATTCAGTACTTC

j_call: TRBJ2-3
v_call: TRBV10-3
d_call: TRBD2
clone_size: few
cdr3_aa: CAISPGLAGGTDTQYF
cdr3_nt: TGTGCCATCAGTCCAGGACTAGCGGGAGGCACAGATACGCAGTATTTT

j_call: TRBJ1-2
v_call: TRBV6-4
d_call: TRBD1
clone_size: .
cdr3_aa: CAGTRDRSSNYGYTF
cdr3_nt: TGTGCCGGCACCCGGGACAGATCTTCTAACTATGGCTACACCTTC

j_call: TRBJ2-1
v_call: TRBV5-5
d_call: .
clone_size: .
cdr3_aa: CASSPIEGPAPNEQFF
cdr3_nt: TGTGCCAGCAGCCCCATAGAAGGTCCAGCGCCCAATGAGCAGTTCTTC

j_call: TRBJ1-1
v_call: TRBV7-9
d_call: .
clone_size: .
cdr3_aa: CASSLPSKGLNTEAFF
cdr3_nt: TGTGCCAGCAGCTTGCCCTCAAAGGGGCTGAACACTGAAGCTTTCTTT

j_call: TRBJ2-3
v_call: TRBV9
d_call: .
clone_size: .
cdr3_aa: CASSVVKGSTDTQYF
cdr3_nt: TGTGCCAGCAGCGTAGTGAAGGGAAGCACAGATACGCAGTATTTT